The T cell receptor (beta chain) under discussion was sequenced for a study of tumor-infiltrating lymphocytes in primary liver carcinoma. Overall study: The patients comprised men and women between the ages of 30 and 69 years.

Unsorted whole blood supplied the RNA, and germline DNA was extracted too. Starting material of 500 to 600 ng total RNA yielded TCR beta cDNA via a constant-region primer. Three nested multiplex PCR rounds, a slightly modified ARM-PCR, produced the libraries for TCR beta. A C-beta reverse primer was combined with TRBV1-TRBV30 forward primers in the first two PCR rounds, and each round had about 10 cycles. TCRdb called the multiplex PCR reads again in MiXCR, with one record for every CDR3 protein. The data show 300,000 to 350,000 distinct CDR3 sequences, 50% to 60% seen once. Concerning this clonotype: The junction does not match germline at one end; this may be a read error.

This CDR3 comprises 14 residues. The germline V gene encodes CDR1 SGHAT and CDR2 FQNNGV. The chain recombines TRBV11-2 with TRBJ2-7; D is unresolved. The sequence came from a woman aged 25-40 years with primary liver carcinoma and hepatitis B virus infection. The sample was peripheral blood. The CDR3 nucleotides are TGTGCCAGCAGCTTCGGGTTCGGACGGCCCAAGCAGCACTTC. This sequence encodes CASSFGFGRPKQHF.